This T cell receptor beta chain was sequenced during a study of response to subunit inactivated influenza vaccine. Study findings and constraints: After each seasonal influenza vaccination, few new T cells are recruited, the authors suggested.

TCRdb passed the RT-PCR reads through MiXCR, listing each CDR3 protein once. The table includes 710,000 or so distinct CDR3 sequences, around 14% detected once. Comments on this clonotype: As yet, its antigen is unknown.

The sequences come from PBMCs from blood, collected approximately 12 days after vaccination. The receptor's source is a man over 45 who received an inactivated influenza vaccine.

The CDR3, as DNA: TGTGCCACAAACCGGGGGGTGAGAGATACGCAGTATTTT. This translates into CATNRGVRDTQYF. The chain carries TRBV10-3 and TRBJ2-3; TRBD2 matches 7 bases. V was clipped by 10 bases and J by 5 bases; unmatched bases: 9. Germline lookup yields CDR1 ENHRY and CDR2 SYGVKD. There are 13 residues in the CDR3.